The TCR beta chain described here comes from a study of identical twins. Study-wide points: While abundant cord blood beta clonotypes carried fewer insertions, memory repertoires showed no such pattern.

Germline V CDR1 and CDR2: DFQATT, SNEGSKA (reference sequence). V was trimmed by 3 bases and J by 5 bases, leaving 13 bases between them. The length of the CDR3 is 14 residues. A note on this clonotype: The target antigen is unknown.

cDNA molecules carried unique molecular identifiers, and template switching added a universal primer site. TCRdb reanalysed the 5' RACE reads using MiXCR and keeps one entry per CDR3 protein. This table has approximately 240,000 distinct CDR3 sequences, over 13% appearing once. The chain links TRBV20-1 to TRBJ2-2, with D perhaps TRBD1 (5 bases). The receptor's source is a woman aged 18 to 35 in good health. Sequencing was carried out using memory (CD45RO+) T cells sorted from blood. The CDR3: CSASLQGRTGELFF. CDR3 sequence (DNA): TGCAGTGCTAGTCTGCAGGGTAGAACCGGGGAGCTGTTTTTT.